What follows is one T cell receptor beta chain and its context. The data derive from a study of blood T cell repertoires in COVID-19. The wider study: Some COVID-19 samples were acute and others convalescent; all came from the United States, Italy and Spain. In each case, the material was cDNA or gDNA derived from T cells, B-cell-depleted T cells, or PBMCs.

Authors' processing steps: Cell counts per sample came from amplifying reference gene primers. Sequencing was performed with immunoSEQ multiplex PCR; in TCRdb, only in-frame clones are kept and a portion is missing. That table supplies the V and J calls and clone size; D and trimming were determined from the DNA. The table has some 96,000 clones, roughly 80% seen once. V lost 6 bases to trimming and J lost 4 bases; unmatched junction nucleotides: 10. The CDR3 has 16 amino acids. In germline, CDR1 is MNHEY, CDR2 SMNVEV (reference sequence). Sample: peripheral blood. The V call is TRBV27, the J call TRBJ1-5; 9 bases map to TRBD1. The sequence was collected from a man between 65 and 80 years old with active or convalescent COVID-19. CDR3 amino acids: CASRITGGAGNQPQHF. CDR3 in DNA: TGTGCCAGCAGGATTACAGGGGGCGCTGGAAATCAGCCCCAGCATTTT.